This TCR beta chain originates from a study of T cells in Graves' hyperthyroidism and ophthalmopathy. The table lists this clonotype with a count of one. The antigen is unknown. Overall study results and limits: The model anticipated ophthalmopathy a median about six months pre-onset. Among thyroid clonotypes expanded above 0.001, most also appeared in blood.

From germline, CDR1 is SGHKS and CDR2 YYEKEE (reference sequence). The CDR3 is made up of 15 amino acids. V shed 6 bases and J shed 1 base, with 16 bases lying between them. It was RNA transcripts that yielded the amplified TCR beta CDR3 regions. The study used the HTBI primer set for a first-round RT-PCR of the TCR CDR3. TCRdb re-analysed the multiplex PCR reads in MiXCR, keeping a single row per CDR3 protein. This sample yields about 460,000 distinct CDR3 sequences, of which about 20% are seen a single time; 45% to 55% belongs to the top ten. This receptor was taken from a woman in her 70s with Graves' ophthalmopathy. The specimen sequenced was blood. This sequence joins TRBV5-5 and TRBJ1-1, with D uncertain. The CDR3: CASTPLGPRNTEAFF. CDR3 DNA: TGTGCCAGCACTCCTCTGGGTCCGAGGAACACTGAAGCTTTCTTT.